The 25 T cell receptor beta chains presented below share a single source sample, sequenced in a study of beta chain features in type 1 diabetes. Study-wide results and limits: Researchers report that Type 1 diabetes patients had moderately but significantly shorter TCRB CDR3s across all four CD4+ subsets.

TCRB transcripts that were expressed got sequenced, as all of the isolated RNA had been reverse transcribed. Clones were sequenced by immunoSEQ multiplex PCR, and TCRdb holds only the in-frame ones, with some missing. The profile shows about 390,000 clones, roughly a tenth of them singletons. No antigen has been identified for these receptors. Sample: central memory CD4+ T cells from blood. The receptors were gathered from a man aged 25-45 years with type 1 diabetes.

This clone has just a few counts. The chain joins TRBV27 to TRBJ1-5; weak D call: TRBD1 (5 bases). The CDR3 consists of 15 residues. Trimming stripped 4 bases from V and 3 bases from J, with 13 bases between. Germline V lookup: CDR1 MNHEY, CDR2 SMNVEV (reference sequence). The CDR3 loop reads CASSSIQGDNQPQHF. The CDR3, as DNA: TGTGCCAGCAGTTCCATTCAGGGAGACAATCAGCCCCAGCATTTT.

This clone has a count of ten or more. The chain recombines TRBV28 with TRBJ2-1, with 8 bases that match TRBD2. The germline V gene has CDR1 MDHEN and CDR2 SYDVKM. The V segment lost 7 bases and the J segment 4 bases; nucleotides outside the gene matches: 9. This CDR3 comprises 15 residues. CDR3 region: CASMVGTRAYNEQFF. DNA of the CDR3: TGTGCCAGCATGGTAGGGACTAGGGCTTACAATGAGCAGTTCTTC. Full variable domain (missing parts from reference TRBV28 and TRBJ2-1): DVKVTQSSRYLVKRTGEKVFLECVQDMDHENMFWYRQDPGLGLRLIYFSYDVKMKEKGDIPEGYSVSREKKERFSLILESASTNQTSMYLCASMVGTRAYNEQFFGPGTRLTVL.

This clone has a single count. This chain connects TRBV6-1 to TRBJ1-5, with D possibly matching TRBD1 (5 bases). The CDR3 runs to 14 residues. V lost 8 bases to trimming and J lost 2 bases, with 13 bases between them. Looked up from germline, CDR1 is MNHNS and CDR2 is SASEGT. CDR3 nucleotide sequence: TGTGCCAGCGCGGGGCCTTCGGGCAATCAGCCCCAGCATTTT. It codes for CASAGPSGNQPQHF.

CDR3 amino acids: CASSVRTGVVETQYF. In nucleotides, the CDR3 is TGTGCCAGCAGCGTAAGGACAGGGGTGGTGGAGACCCAGTACTTC. The gene calls are TRBV5-5 and TRBJ2-5, with 9 bases fitting TRBD1. This CDR3 is built from 15 residues. V dropped 4 bases and J dropped 5; count of bases not matched to a gene: 9. Germline V CDR1 and CDR2: SGHKS, YYEKEE (reference sequence).

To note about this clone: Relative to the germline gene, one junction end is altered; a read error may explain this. CDR3 bases: TGTGCTAGCAGCCCCGGGGGAGTCGGGTCCGGGGAGCTGTTTTTT. This encodes CASSPGGVGSGELFF. This rearrangement joins TRBV7-7 to TRBJ2-2; D may be TRBD2 (6 bases). Germline-derived CDR1 and CDR2 are SSHAT and FNYEAQ (reference sequence). The CDR3 sequence is 15 residues long.

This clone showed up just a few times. CDR3 coding DNA: TGTGCCAGCGTCGGCTACCTGGGGCAGCCCCAGCATTTT. Protein: CASVGYLGQPQHF. The chain combines TRBV6-5 with TRBJ1-5; D not resolved. Germline CDR1 reads MNHEY; CDR2 reads SVGAGI. V lost 8 bases and J 7 bases, leaving 15 bases between the germline ends. The CDR3 length is 13 residues.

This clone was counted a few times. CDR3 bases: TGTGCCAGCAGCCAGGATGGTGGTACTGAAGCTTTCTTT. Its protein is CASSQDGGTEAFF. V gene TRBV7-8 combines with J gene TRBJ1-1; D is ambiguous. Trimming took off 5 bases at V and 5 bases at J, with 12 bases between the two ends. CDR3 length: 13 amino acids. CDR1 and CDR2 from the germline V gene are SGHVS and FQNEAQ.

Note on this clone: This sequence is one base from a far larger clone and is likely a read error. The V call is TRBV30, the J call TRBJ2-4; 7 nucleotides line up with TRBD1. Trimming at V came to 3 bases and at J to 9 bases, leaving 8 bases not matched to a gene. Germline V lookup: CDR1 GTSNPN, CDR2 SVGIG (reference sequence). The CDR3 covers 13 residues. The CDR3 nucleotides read TGTGCCTGGAGGCCGCCGGGACAGCCCATTCAGTACTTC. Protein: CAWRPPGQPIQYF.

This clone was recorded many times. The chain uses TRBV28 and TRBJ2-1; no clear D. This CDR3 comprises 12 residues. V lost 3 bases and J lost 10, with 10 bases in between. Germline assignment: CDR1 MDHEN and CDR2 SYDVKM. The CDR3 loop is CASSFTAREQFF. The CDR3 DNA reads TGTGCCAGCAGTTTTACAGCCCGGGAGCAGTTCTTC. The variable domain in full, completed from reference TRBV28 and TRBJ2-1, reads DVKVTQSSRYLVKRTGEKVFLECVQDMDHENMFWYRQDPGLGLRLIYFSYDVKMKEKGDIPEGYSVSREKKERFSLILESASTNQTSMYLCASSFTAREQFFGPGTRLTVL.

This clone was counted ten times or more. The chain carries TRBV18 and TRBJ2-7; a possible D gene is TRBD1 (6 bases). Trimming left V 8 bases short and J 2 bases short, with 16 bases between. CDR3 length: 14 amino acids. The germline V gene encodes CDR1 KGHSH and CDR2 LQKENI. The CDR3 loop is CASRPDRPAYEQYF. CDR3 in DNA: TGTGCCAGCCGTCCGGACAGACCAGCCTACGAGCAGTACTTC.

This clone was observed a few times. DNA for the CDR3: TGTGCCAGCAGCCACCAGGGGACCTACAATGAGCAGTTCTTC. Translated, it gives CASSHQGTYNEQFF. This chain joins TRBV11-1 and TRBJ2-1; D is perhaps TRBD1 (6 bases). In germline, CDR1 is SGHAT, CDR2 FQDESV (reference sequence). The length of the CDR3 is 14 residues. The V gene lost 5 bases and the J gene lost 2 bases, with 10 bases spanning the gap.

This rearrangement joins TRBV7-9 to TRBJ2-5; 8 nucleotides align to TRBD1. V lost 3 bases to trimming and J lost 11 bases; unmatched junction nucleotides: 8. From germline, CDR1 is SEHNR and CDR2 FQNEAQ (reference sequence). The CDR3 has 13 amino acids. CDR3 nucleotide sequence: TGTGCCAGCAGCTTGGGGACAGGTGAAGAGCAGTACTTC. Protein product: CASSLGTGEEQYF.

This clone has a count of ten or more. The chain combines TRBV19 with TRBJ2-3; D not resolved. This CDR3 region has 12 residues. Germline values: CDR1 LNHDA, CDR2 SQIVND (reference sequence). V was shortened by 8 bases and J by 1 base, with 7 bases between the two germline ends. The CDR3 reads CASSQRTDTQYF. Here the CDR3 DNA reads TGTGCCAGTTCCCAGCGCACAGATACGCAGTATTTT. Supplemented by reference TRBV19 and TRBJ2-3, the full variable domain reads DGGITQSPKYLFRKEGQNVTLSCEQNLNHDAMYWYRQDPGQGLRLIYYSQIVNDFQKGDIAEGYSVSREKKESFPLTVTSAQKNPTAFYLCASSQRTDTQYFGPGTRLTVL.

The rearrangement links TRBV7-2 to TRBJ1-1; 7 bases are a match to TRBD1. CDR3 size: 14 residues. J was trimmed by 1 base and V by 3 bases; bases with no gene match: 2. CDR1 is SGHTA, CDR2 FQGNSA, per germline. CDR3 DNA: TGTGCCAGCAGCTTCGGGACAGCGAACACTGAAGCTTTCTTT. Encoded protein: CASSFGTANTEAFF.

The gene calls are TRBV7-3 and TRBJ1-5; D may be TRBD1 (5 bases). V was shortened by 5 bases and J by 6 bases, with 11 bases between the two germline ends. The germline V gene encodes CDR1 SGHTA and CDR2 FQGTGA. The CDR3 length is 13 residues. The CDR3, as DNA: TGTGCCAGCAGCCGGGACGCGAGTCAGCCCCAGCATTTT. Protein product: CASSRDASQPQHF.

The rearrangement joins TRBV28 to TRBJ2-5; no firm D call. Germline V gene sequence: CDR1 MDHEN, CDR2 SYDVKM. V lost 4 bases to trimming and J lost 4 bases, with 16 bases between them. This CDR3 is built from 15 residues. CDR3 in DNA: TGTGCCAGCAGTTCCCCCGGGTTGGTAGGAGAGACCCAGTACTTC. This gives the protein CASSSPGLVGETQYF. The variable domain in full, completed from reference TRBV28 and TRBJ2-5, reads DVKVTQSSRYLVKRTGEKVFLECVQDMDHENMFWYRQDPGLGLRLIYFSYDVKMKEKGDIPEGYSVSREKKERFSLILESASTNQTSMYLCASSSPGLVGETQYFGPGTRLLVL.

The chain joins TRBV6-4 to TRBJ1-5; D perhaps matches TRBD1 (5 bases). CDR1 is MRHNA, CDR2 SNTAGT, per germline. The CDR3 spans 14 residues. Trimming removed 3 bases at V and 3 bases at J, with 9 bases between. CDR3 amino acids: CASSETGYNQPQHF. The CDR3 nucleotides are TGTGCCAGCAGTGAAACAGGTTACAATCAGCCCCAGCATTTT.

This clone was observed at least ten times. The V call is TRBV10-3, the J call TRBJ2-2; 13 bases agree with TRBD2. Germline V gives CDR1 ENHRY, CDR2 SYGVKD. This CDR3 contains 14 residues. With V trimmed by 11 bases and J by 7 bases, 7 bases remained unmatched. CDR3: CAGRTSGSDGELFF. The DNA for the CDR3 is TGTGCCGGCCGGACTAGCGGGAGCGACGGGGAGCTGTTTTTT.

CDR3 residues: CASSPPSGYEQYF. CDR3 bases: TGTGCCAGCTCACCCCCATCTGGGTACGAGCAGTACTTC. V gene TRBV18 combines with J gene TRBJ2-7; D is unclear. In germline, CDR1 is KGHSH, CDR2 LQKENI. This CDR3 contains 13 residues. V lost 3 bases and J lost 4, with 10 bases in between.

The chain's CDR3 is CASSFLAGGSTSDTGELFF. The CDR3 nucleotides read TGTGCCAGCAGCTTCCTAGCGGGAGGGTCCACCTCGGACACCGGGGAGCTGTTTTTT. This chain links TRBV11-2 with TRBJ2-2, with 12 bases lining up with TRBD2. Trimming at V came to 3 bases and at J to 3 bases, leaving 11 bases not matched to a gene. CDR3 length: 19 amino acids. The germline CDR1 and CDR2 sequences are SGHAT and FQNNGV.

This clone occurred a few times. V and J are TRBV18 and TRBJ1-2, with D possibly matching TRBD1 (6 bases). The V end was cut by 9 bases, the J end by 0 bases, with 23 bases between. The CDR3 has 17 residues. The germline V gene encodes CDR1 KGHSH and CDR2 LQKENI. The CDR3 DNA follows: TGTGCCAGTCAACGTGGGGTTGGACAGCTTGCTAACTATGGCTACACCTTC. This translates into CASQRGVGQLANYGYTF.

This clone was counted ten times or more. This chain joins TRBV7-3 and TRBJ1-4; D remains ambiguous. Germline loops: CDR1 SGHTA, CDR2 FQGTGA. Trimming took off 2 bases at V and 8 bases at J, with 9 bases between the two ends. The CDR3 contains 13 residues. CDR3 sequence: CASSLSDGEKLFF. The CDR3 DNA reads TGTGCCAGCAGCTTATCGGATGGGGAAAAACTGTTTTTT. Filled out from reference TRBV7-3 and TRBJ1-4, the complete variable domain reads GAGVSQTPSNKVTEKGKYVELRCDPISGHTALYWYRQSLGQGPEFLIYFQGTGAADDSGLPNDRFFAVRPEGSVSTLKIQRTERGDSAVYLCASSLSDGEKLFFGSGTQLSVL.

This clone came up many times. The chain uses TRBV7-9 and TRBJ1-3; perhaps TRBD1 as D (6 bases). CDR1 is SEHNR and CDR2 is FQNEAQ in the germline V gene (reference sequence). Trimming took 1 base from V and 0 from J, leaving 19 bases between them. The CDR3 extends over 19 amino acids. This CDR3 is CASSLESPDRAVSGNTIYF. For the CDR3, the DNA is TGTGCCAGCAGCTTAGAGTCCCCGGACAGAGCAGTCTCTGGAAACACCATATATTTT.

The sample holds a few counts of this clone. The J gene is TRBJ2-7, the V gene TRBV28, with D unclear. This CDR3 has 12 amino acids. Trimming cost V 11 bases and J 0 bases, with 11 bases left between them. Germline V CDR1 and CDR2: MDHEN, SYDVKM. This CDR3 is CAGREFSYEQYF. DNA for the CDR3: TGTGCCGGTCGAGAGTTCTCCTACGAGCAGTACTTC.

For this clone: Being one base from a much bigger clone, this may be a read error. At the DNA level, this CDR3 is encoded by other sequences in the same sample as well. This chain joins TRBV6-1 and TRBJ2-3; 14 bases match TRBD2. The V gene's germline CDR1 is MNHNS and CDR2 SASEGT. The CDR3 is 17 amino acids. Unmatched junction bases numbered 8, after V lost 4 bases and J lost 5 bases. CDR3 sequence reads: CASSVVGTSGSIDTQYF. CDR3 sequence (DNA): TGTGCCAGCAGTGTTGTAGGGACTAGCGGGAGTATAGATACGCAGTATTTT.